Reported below is one TCR beta chain. What this receptor recognizes is not known. Within one base of it there is no much larger clone, and no base qualities were kept. The sample is drawn from a study of CD8 T cells in acute hepatitis C reinfection (dated by TCRdb to the early 2020s). With regard to the full study: Both during acute infection and after viral clearance, the study profiled the TCRbeta repertoire of CD8+ T cells that were specific for the HCV NS3-1073 epitope. Four spontaneous resolvers contributed paired acute and follow-up samples.

Compared with germline, V lacks 8 bases and J lacks 2 bases; bases without a gene match: 4. Sequences SNHLY (CDR1) and FYNNEI (CDR2) are obtained from the germline V gene. The CDR3, from cysteine to phenylalanine, totals 14 residues. Only CDR3 DNA remains: 42 bases, in frame from the first base. In the paper's terms, the time point label means: naive CD8 control sorted from an acute-time-point sample. Enrolled in the Montreal Hepatitis C Cohort (HEPCO) in Canada, the donors were people who inject drugs, and these donors were followed every 3 months. Acute primary HCV infection was defined by a positive HCV RNA or antibody test following a negative test within the previous 24 weeks. Surface staining used CD3, CD8 and CD45RO antibodies, with an aqua fixable dye to exclude dead cells. The cohort additionally had about 6 subjects who developed chronic infection, which was defined as HCV RNA positivity at 24 weeks. From thawed, previously cryostored peripheral blood mononuclear cells, CD8+ T cells were purified through negative selection performed by means of the MACS CD8+ T cell Isolation Kit. A BD FACSAria II cell sorter was used for cell sorting.

The FACS-sorted cells had their genomic DNA extracted, and the commercial immunoSEQ service was used to sequence the TCRbeta chains. The original methods were these. Repertoire data were analyzed with ImmunoSEQ Analyzer software v3.0 and R v3.5.1. Only productive rearrangements were analyzed, as sequences containing stop codons or out-of-frame rearrangements were removed. Simpson diversity, Shannon entropy, CDR3 length and nucleotide addition metrics were obtained from the sequencing provider. Clonotypes were grouped by frequency as dominant, sub-dominant, low or lowest abundance, and most analyses excluded clonotypes below 0.1%. A CDR3 amino acid clonotype was called public if the clonotype appeared in at least two subjects at a cumulative frequency of at least 0.5%. TCRdb provides this immuneACCESS table in a form limited to in-frame rearrangements. Some clones are lacking; in checked studies, under half of them reflect an unresolved V gene, and why the rest are absent is not known. The DNA gave D and trimming, while V, J and clone size come from that table. Recorded for this sample are some 38,000 clones; more than 75% of them occurred a single time. Of the sample, 0.4% to 0.6% falls within the top ten clones.

Summary of the overall study and its limitations: Because bulk sequencing was performed on the TCRbeta chain only, alphabeta pairing of public clonotypes could not be determined. TRBV04 and TRBV06 gene families were preferentially used in all groups, and this usage was not explained by overrepresentation in the naive pool. No follow-up repertoires were available for chronically infected subjects, since NS3-1073 specific cells were too rare to be sorted. About a dozen public clonotypes were found regardless of outcome, and V04-02/J02-02 was used by one public clonotype. The NS3-1073 specific repertoires were highly diverse, and diversity did not differ significantly among acute resolver, follow-up resolver and acute chronic samples. It was rare for CDR3 sequences to be shared with other epitopes, and exact matching may have been limited by differing sequencing approaches.

The material sequenced was naive CD8+ T cells from PBMCs. In light of the paper, this sample's cell subset or site label describes: sorted total naive CD45RO-negative CD8+ T cells. The sequence was collected from a man aged 25-45 years with chronic hepatitis C. The rearranged segments are TRBV2 and TRBJ2-2, with 8 bases matching TRBD2. CDR3 region: CASFSGINTGELFF. The sequenced DNA is TGTGCCAGCTTTAGCGGGATAAACACCGGGGAGCTGTTTTTT.